The TCR beta chain described here comes from a study of beta chain features in type 1 diabetes. Study-level points and caveats: In comparison with healthy donors, patients had naive, central memory and Treg TCRB repertoires that appeared more similar.

There are a few counts of this clone. Its antigen is unknown. Reverse transcription of all isolated RNA meant that expressed TCRB transcripts were sequenced. TCRdb's table, derived via immunoSEQ multiplex PCR, lists solely in-frame clones and lacks some. The table lists about 900,000 clones, about a sixth of them singletons. Looked up from germline, CDR1 is KGHSH and CDR2 is LQKENI. The CDR3 contains 12 residues. V lost 4 bases, J lost 5 bases, and 5 bases lay in between. The TCR comes from a woman aged 18-29 years in good health. Sequencing used naive CD4+ T cells from blood. This chain uses TRBV18 with TRBJ1-4; D gene unclear. The CDR3 sequence is CASSLQNEKLFF. CDR3 DNA: TGTGCCAGCTCACTCCAAAATGAAAAACTGTTTTTT.